This TCR beta chain was found in a study of blood T cell repertoires in COVID-19. As for the study in general: The United States, Italy and Spain were the sources of the acute and convalescent COVID-19 samples. PBMCs, B-cell-depleted T cells, or T cells provided the cDNA or gDNA that made up the material.

As processed by the authors: How many nucleated cells were present was estimated from reference gene primer amplification. The data were produced by immunoSEQ multiplex PCR, yet TCRdb's version contains in-frame clones alone and is incomplete. V and J calls and clone size come straight from that table; D and trimming were deduced from the DNA. This sample has some 94,000 clones, with around 87% found just once. Germline V gene data show CDR1 as MNHNY and CDR2 as SVGAGI (reference sequence). The V and J ends lost 7 bases and 7 bases respectively, with 5 bases between them. This CDR3 region has 10 residues.

The V gene is TRBV6-6, the J gene TRBJ1-5; no clear D gene. Sample: peripheral blood. The TCR comes from a human donor in a cohort sampled during active COVID-19. This chain's CDR3 is CASTQQPQHF. The DNA of the CDR3 is TGTGCCAGCACCCAACAGCCCCAGCATTTT.